Presented here are 23 T cell receptor beta chains from one specimen sequenced in a study of T-cell memory formation after mild COVID-19. TCRdb ran MiXCR on the 5' RACE reads and lists one entry per CDR3 protein. Of around 53,000 distinct CDR3 sequences in the sample, roughly an eighth were seen once. Material for sequencing was PBMCs or a T cell subset sorted from them (not recorded which). These receptors were obtained from a young man who had mild COVID-19 (a few samples of this study predate the infection). Cell type and time point are not known.

The J gene is TRBJ2-7, the V gene TRBV7-6; 7 nucleotides agree with TRBD1. The CDR3 consists of 14 residues. V gave up 4 bases and J gave up 1 base; unmatched junction bases: 4. Germline V gene data show CDR1 as SGHVS and CDR2 as FNYEAQ. The CDR3 protein is CASSSDRASYEQYF. The CDR3, as DNA: TGTGCCAGCAGCTCAGACAGGGCTTCCTACGAGCAGTACTTC.

The rearrangement links TRBV9 to TRBJ2-3; 13 bases align to TRBD2. The CDR3 has 16 amino acids. V trimming: 3 bases; J trimming: 4 bases; junction bases outside the gene matches: 5. The germline CDR1 and CDR2 sequences are SGDLS and YYNGEE. CDR3 amino acids: CASSDTSGGVSDTQYF. CDR3 bases: TGTGCCAGCAGCGATACTAGCGGGGGGGTCTCAGATACGCAGTATTTT.

The chain combines TRBV6-6 with TRBJ2-5; 14 bases line up with TRBD2. The junction had 0 bases not matched to a gene; V was cut back by 2 bases and J by 1 base. This CDR3 comprises 16 residues. Germline V gene data show CDR1 as MNHNY and CDR2 as SVGAGI (reference sequence). CDR3 loop: CASSYGTSGGQETQYF. The CDR3 nucleotides read TGTGCCAGCAGTTACGGGACTAGCGGGGGCCAAGAGACCCAGTACTTC.

The CDR3 loop reads CASSPGTPYGYTF. CDR3 in DNA: TGCGCCAGCAGCCCGGGGACACCTTATGGCTACACCTTC. This sequence joins TRBV5-1 and TRBJ1-2, with D perhaps TRBD1 (6 bases). This CDR3 region has 13 residues. Per germline, CDR1 SGHRS and CDR2 YFSETQ. The V end was cut by 4 bases, the J end by 5 bases, with 12 bases between.

This clonotype was detected a few times. The V gene is TRBV11-2, the J gene TRBJ1-2; D unresolved. Trimming took off 1 base at V and 6 bases at J, with 9 bases between the two ends. The CDR3 spans 13 residues. The germline gives CDR1 SGHAT, CDR2 FQNNGV. CDR3 sequence reads: CASSLGTGDGYTF. The DNA of the CDR3 is TGTGCCAGCAGCTTAGGGACCGGGGATGGCTACACCTTC.

The rearrangement uses TRBV5-5 and TRBJ1-4; TRBD1 aligns across 8 bases. This CDR3 has 14 residues. Trimming took 1 base from V and 6 from J; bases not matched to a gene: 2. CDR1 is SGHKS, CDR2 YYEKEE, per germline (reference sequence). In nucleotides, the CDR3 is TGTGCCAGCAGCTTGATACAGGGGGATGAAAAACTGTTTTTT. This encodes CASSLIQGDEKLFF.

This clonotype turned up a few times. The rearrangement links TRBV27 to TRBJ2-1; 11 bases match TRBD2. CDR1 is MNHEY, CDR2 SMNVEV, per germline (reference sequence). V was pared by 6 bases and J by 4 bases, with 8 bases of the junction left unmatched. The CDR3 covers 16 residues. In DNA form, the CDR3 reads TGTGCCAGCAGAGCCTACTTAGCGGGGGGGTACAATGAGCAGTTCTTC. Protein product: CASRAYLAGGYNEQFF.

V usage is TRBV12-3 or TRBV12-4 and J usage is TRBJ2-7, with D perhaps TRBD1 or TRBD2 (5 bases each). Trimming removed 5 bases from V and 4 bases from J, with 15 bases in between. The CDR3 is 14 amino acids. CDR3 loop: CASSPGAGLYEQYF. CDR3 coding DNA: TGTGCCAGCAGTCCCGGGGCAGGGCTATACGAGCAGTACTTC.

The J gene is TRBJ1-4, the V gene TRBV27; weak D call: TRBD1 (5 bases). Trimming stripped 4 bases from V and 7 bases from J, with 10 bases between. The germline V gene encodes CDR1 MNHEY and CDR2 SMNVEV (reference sequence). The CDR3 is 13 amino acids. The chain's CDR3 is CASSSYRSEKLFF. As DNA, the CDR3 is TGTGCCAGCAGTTCCTACAGGAGTGAAAAACTGTTTTTT.

This clonotype was seen ten or more times. V is TRBV20-1 and J is TRBJ2-6; no firm D call. With 2 bases removed from V and 13 bases from J, the gap between germline ends came to 9 bases. CDR1 DFQATT and CDR2 SNEGSKA come from the germline V gene (reference sequence). The CDR3 sequence is 11 residues long. The CDR3 sequence: CSARSAGVLTF. The CDR3 bases are TGCAGTGCTAGATCGGCAGGAGTCCTGACTTTC.

This clonotype occurred many times. The rearrangement links TRBV5-1 to TRBJ2-3; the D is unclear. Germline V gives CDR1 SGHRS, CDR2 YFSETQ. This CDR3 has 14 residues. The V and J ends lost 4 bases and 1 base respectively, with 10 bases between them. DNA for the CDR3: TGCGCCAGCAGCCCCGAGCTAGGCACAGATACGCAGTATTTT. Its translation: CASSPELGTDTQYF.

This clonotype was recorded a few times. The chain joins TRBV5-1 to TRBJ1-5, with a possible D match to TRBD1 (6 bases). Germline CDR1 SGHRS, CDR2 YFSETQ. The CDR3 consists of 15 residues. Trimming left V 1 base short and J 5 bases short, with 13 bases between. In nucleotides, the CDR3 is TGCGCCAGCAGCTTGTCTCCAGGGGACTATCAGCCCCAGCATTTT. Translation gives CASSLSPGDYQPQHF.

This clonotype has only a few counts. This sequence joins TRBV20-1 and TRBJ2-3; 9 nucleotides agree with TRBD2. CDR3 size: 15 residues. V shed 0 bases, J shed 5 bases, and the junction held 6 bases outside the gene matches. Germline loops: CDR1 DFQATT, CDR2 SNEGSKA (reference sequence). CDR3 sequence reads: CSAREAGGLVDTQYF. CDR3 sequence (DNA): TGCAGTGCTAGAGAGGCGGGGGGGCTCGTAGATACGCAGTATTTT.

The chain uses TRBV7-2 and TRBJ2-7; weak D call: TRBD2 (5 bases). CDR3 length: 15 amino acids. Germline CDR1 is SGHTA and CDR2 is FQGNSA. Trimming shortened V by 1 base and J by 7 bases, and 17 bases separated the two germline ends. The DNA for the CDR3 is TGTGCCAGCAGCTTAGGAGGGCGGTCAGGCGAGGAGCAGTACTTC. Protein: CASSLGGRSGEEQYF.

This chain joins TRBV6-5 and TRBJ2-6, with TRBD1 matching over 7 bases. Germline V gene lookup returns CDR1 MNHEY and CDR2 SVGAGI. This CDR3 region has 15 residues. The ends lost 6 bases at V and 7 bases at J; junction bases unmatched: 9. The CDR3 sequence is CASRRQGGRANVLTF. CDR3 nucleotides: TGTGCCAGCAGACGACAGGGTGGAAGAGCCAACGTCCTGACTTTC.

The chain recombines TRBV4-1 with TRBJ2-1; the match to TRBD2 covers 7 bases. The germline CDR1 and CDR2 sequences are MGHRA and YSYEKL. The CDR3 totals 16 residues. J was trimmed by 5 bases and V by 0 bases; bases with no gene match: 7. Written as DNA, the CDR3 is TGCGCCAGCAGCCAAGATGTGTGGGGGGGAGACAATGAGCAGTTCTTC. Amino acids: CASSQDVWGGDNEQFF.

A few counts support this clonotype. The chain couples TRBV14 to TRBJ2-5; D remains ambiguous. The CDR3 totals 11 residues. V was cut by 0 bases and J by 7 bases, with 3 bases left in between. Germline V CDR1 and CDR2: SGHDN, FVKESK. The CDR3 sequence is CASSQEGTQYF. The CDR3, as DNA: TGTGCCAGCAGCCAAGAAGGGACCCAGTACTTC. Together with reference TRBV14 and TRBJ2-5, the CDR3 gives the full variable domain: EAGVTQFPSHSVIEKGQTVTLRCDPISGHDNLYWYRRVMGKEIKFLLHFVKESKQDESGMPNNRFLAERTGGTYSTLKVQPAELEDSGVYFCASSQEGTQYFGPGTRLLVL.

In its sample, this clonotype was seen a few times. J is TRBJ1-6 and V is TRBV4-3; 9 nucleotides agree with TRBD1. CDR1 is LGHNA and CDR2 is YSLEER in the germline V gene. V was clipped by 6 bases and J by 9 bases; unmatched bases: 6. The CDR3 sequence is 14 residues long. The CDR3 loop is CASRYGTGSSPLHF. The CDR3 nucleotides read TGCGCCAGCAGATACGGGACAGGGAGTTCACCCCTCCACTTT.

The V gene is TRBV19, the J gene TRBJ2-7, with TRBD1 matching over 7 bases. This CDR3 comprises 14 residues. V was clipped by 5 bases and J by 1 base; unmatched bases: 5. Germline-derived CDR1 and CDR2 are LNHDA and SQIVND (reference sequence). CDR3 residues: CASSYRDSSYEQYF. CDR3 DNA: TGTGCCAGTAGTTACCGGGACAGTTCCTACGAGCAGTACTTC.

This clonotype was counted only a few times. The chain links TRBV20-1 to TRBJ2-5; D remains unclear. CDR1 DFQATT and CDR2 SNEGSKA come from the germline V gene (reference sequence). V lost 5 bases and J 5 bases, leaving 18 bases between the germline ends. CDR3 length: 14 residues. Here the CDR3 DNA reads TGCAGTGCTCTTGCTAGGGATACCGCCGAGACCCAGTACTTC. It codes for CSALARDTAETQYF.

This clonotype was seen many times. The chain carries TRBV20-1 and TRBJ2-7, with D perhaps assigned TRBD1 or TRBD2 (6 bases each). Trimming stripped 5 bases from V and 3 bases from J, with 20 bases between. The germline V gene encodes CDR1 DFQATT and CDR2 SNEGSKA (reference sequence). The CDR3 totals 15 residues. For the CDR3, the DNA is TGCAGTGCTGCCTCCTCCCCGGGGGCGTTCTACGAGCAGTACGTC. Translated, it gives CSAASSPGAFYEQYV.

The CDR3 DNA reads as TGTGCCAGTAGGATGGGGGGATGGACTGAAGCTTTCTTT. It translates to CASRMGGWTEAFF. The V gene is TRBV19, the J gene TRBJ1-1; TRBD1 is a possible D gene (5 bases). The V and J ends lost 6 bases and 5 bases respectively, with 13 bases between them. The CDR3 runs to 13 residues. CDR1 is LNHDA and CDR2 is SQIVND in the germline V gene (reference sequence).

This chain connects TRBV4-1 to TRBJ1-1, with a possible D match to TRBD1 (5 bases). Trimming cost V 0 bases and J 3 bases, with 11 bases left between them. Germline V gene lookup returns CDR1 MGHRA and CDR2 YSYEKL. CDR3 length equals 15 residues. This CDR3 reads CASSQDTGGYTEAFF. CDR3 nucleotides: TGCGCCAGCAGCCAAGATACCGGGGGGTACACTGAAGCTTTCTTT.